The 13 T cell receptor beta chains below come from one sample, sequenced in a study of human T cells and chemical hapten exposure. TCRdb recomputed calls from the RACE reads with MiXCR, one row per CDR3 protein. The table has roughly 36,000 distinct CDR3 sequences, about a tenth seen once. Noted time point: pre-sensitization, week 0. Treatment denoted: therapeutic diphenylcyclopropenone sensitization with weekly scalp DPC. Sequencing started from total RNA isolated from unfractionated whole blood. The material sequenced was whole blood, taken in connection with sensitization to the hapten diphenylcyclopropenone (DPC). The receptors come from a man aged 50 to 60 with alopecia areata. Some clones in this sample may be carry-over from other donors' samples.

This clonotype was recorded at least ten times. This chain links TRBV20-1 with TRBJ1-2; perhaps TRBD1 as D (6 bases). CDR1 and CDR2 from the germline V gene are DFQATT and SNEGSKA (reference sequence). There are 11 residues in the CDR3. V shed 4 bases and J shed 5 bases, with 8 bases lying between them. The CDR3 sequence: CSATGEYGYTF. The DNA for the CDR3 is TGCAGTGCTACAGGGGAGTATGGCTACACCTTC.

In this sample, this clonotype turned up a few times. This chain connects TRBV2 to TRBJ2-2, with 8 nucleotides matching TRBD2. This CDR3 region has 13 residues. CDR1 and CDR2 (germline): SNHLY, FYNNEI. After removal of 6 bases from V and 7 bases from J, the junction contained 4 bases not matched to a gene. The CDR3 nucleotides are TGTGCCAGCAGGACTAGCGAGGACGGGGAGCTGTTTTTT. Protein product: CASRTSEDGELFF.

This clonotype was recorded at least ten times. This sequence joins TRBV14 and TRBJ2-4; D is undetermined. The CDR3 has 13 residues. V was clipped by 1 base and J by 13 bases, with 14 bases between them. Germline loops: CDR1 SGHDN, CDR2 FVKESK. The CDR3 DNA sequence: TGTGCCAGCAGCCAAGTAGAGTTGACGGAACAGTACTTC. This encodes CASSQVELTEQYF.

This clonotype was seen only a few times. The chain joins TRBV7-8 to TRBJ2-7, with 8 bases identical to TRBD1. The V gene end was trimmed by 3 bases and the J gene end by 5 bases; junction bases not matched to a gene: 3. The CDR3 covers 13 residues. Germline values: CDR1 SGHVS, CDR2 FQNEAQ. CDR3: CASSFGQGDEQYF. The CDR3 region has the DNA TGTGCCAGCAGCTTCGGACAGGGTGACGAGCAGTACTTC.

This clonotype was counted at least ten times. The chain carries TRBV6-4 and TRBJ2-1; 15 bases are shared with TRBD2. V lost 6 bases to trimming and J lost 7 bases; unmatched junction nucleotides: 7. The CDR3 consists of 16 residues. Germline CDR1 MRHNA, CDR2 SNTAGT. The DNA for the CDR3 is TGTGCCAGCAGCAAAAGAGGACTAGCGGGAGGGAATGAGCAGTTCTTC. Protein: CASSKRGLAGGNEQFF.

In this sample, this clonotype turned up many times. The chain joins TRBV29-1 to TRBJ2-1; the D gene is possibly TRBD2 (6 bases). V lost 6 bases and J lost 4, with 19 bases in between. The CDR3 runs to 15 residues. CDR1 is SQVTM and CDR2 is ANQGSEA in the germline V gene. The CDR3: CSVAPVEGLYNEQFF. The CDR3 DNA reads TGCAGCGTGGCTCCGGTGGAGGGCCTATACAATGAGCAGTTCTTC.

There are many counts of this clonotype. The V and J genes are TRBV9 and TRBJ2-7, with D perhaps TRBD1 (5 bases). Germline V gene sequence: CDR1 SGDLS, CDR2 YYNGEE. V was shortened by 2 bases and J by 2 bases, with 17 bases between the two germline ends. This CDR3 contains 16 residues. Here the CDR3 reads CASSVNDGVGAYEQYF. CDR3 DNA: TGTGCCAGCAGCGTCAATGACGGAGTAGGGGCCTACGAGCAGTACTTC.

The chain couples TRBV10-3 to TRBJ2-5; the match to TRBD2 covers 12 bases. Germline lookup yields CDR1 ENHRY and CDR2 SYGVKD. With 2 bases clipped from V and 5 bases from J, the junction kept 9 bases outside the gene matches. The CDR3 consists of 17 residues. CDR3 amino acids: CAISEGSSGRAGETQYF. The CDR3 DNA reads TGTGCCATCAGTGAGGGGTCTAGCGGGAGGGCCGGCGAGACCCAGTACTTC.

There are many counts of this clonotype. This chain connects TRBV25-1 to TRBJ2-2; perhaps TRBD1 as D (6 bases). V was cut by 3 bases and J by 6 bases, with 20 bases left in between. Germline V lookup: CDR1 MGHDK, CDR2 SYGVNS. The CDR3 runs to 17 residues. CDR3 coding DNA: TGTGCCAGCAGTGACCCTGGCAGGGGTCGTGATGCCGGGGAGCTGTTTTTT. It yields the protein CASSDPGRGRDAGELFF.

This clonotype was detected ten times or more. The chain recombines TRBV30 with TRBJ2-1, with D possibly TRBD2 on 7 matching bases. Between the trimmed V and J ends, which lost 4 bases and 8 bases, there was a span of 21 bases. The CDR3 has 15 residues. CDR1 GTSNPN and CDR2 SVGIG come from the germline V gene (reference sequence). CDR3 residues: CAWNKIGGDWYEQFF. For the CDR3, the DNA is TGTGCCTGGAATAAGATAGGGGGGGACTGGTATGAGCAGTTCTTC. Complete variable domain (other parts from reference TRBV30 and TRBJ2-1): SQTIHQWPATLVQPVGSPLSLECTVEGTSNPNLYWYRQAAGRGLQLLFYSVGIGQISSEVPQNLSASRPQDRQFILSSKKLLLSDSGFYLCAWNKIGGDWYEQFFGPGTRLTVL.

This clonotype was found many times. The gene calls are TRBV4-2 and TRBJ2-7; TRBD1 agrees at 8 bases. The germline gives CDR1 LGHNA, CDR2 YNFKEQ. J gave up 3 bases and V 2 bases, and 9 bases lay outside the gene matches. CDR3 length: 16 residues. DNA of the CDR3: TGTGCCAGCAGCCAATCTACCGGGACAGGCTACTACGAGCAGTACTTC. Amino acids: CASSQSTGTGYYEQYF.

This chain links TRBV6-6 with TRBJ2-7, with 8 bases matching TRBD1. With V trimmed by 6 bases and J by 5 bases, 12 bases remained unmatched. CDR3 size: 15 residues. The germline V gene encodes CDR1 MNHNY and CDR2 SVGAGI (reference sequence). The CDR3 region is CASSFSDRVGDEQYF. CDR3 DNA sequence: TGTGCCAGCAGCTTCTCGGACAGGGTCGGCGACGAGCAGTACTTC.

This clonotype was observed at least ten times. The chain combines TRBV2 with TRBJ2-2, with a tentative D call TRBD1 (5 bases). CDR3 length equals 14 residues. Germline V CDR1 and CDR2: SNHLY, FYNNEI. The germline V and J ends were trimmed by 3 bases and 3 bases, with 8 bases remaining between them. The CDR3 nucleotides read TGTGCCAGCAGTGAGGGCAGGGACACCGGGGAGCTGTTTTTT. This translates into CASSEGRDTGELFF.